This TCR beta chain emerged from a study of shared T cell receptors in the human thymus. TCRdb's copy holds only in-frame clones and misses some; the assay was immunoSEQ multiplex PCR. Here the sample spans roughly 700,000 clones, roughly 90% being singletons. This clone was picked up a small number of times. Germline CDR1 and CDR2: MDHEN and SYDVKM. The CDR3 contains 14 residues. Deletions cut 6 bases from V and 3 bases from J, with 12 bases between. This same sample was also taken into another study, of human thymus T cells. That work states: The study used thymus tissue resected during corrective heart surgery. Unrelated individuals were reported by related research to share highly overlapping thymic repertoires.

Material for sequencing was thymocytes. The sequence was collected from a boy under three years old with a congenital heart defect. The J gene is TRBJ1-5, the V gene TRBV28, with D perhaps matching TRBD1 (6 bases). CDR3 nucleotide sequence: TGTGCCAGCAGCTCTACAGGGTTCAATCAGCCCCAGCATTTT. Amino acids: CASSSTGFNQPQHF.